This TCR beta chain derives from a study of T cell responses to AZD1222 COVID-19 vaccine. Study findings and constraints: Females made up more of the donors, who were largely white British, and clonal diversity may have come out too low. Close to half of spike-specific TCRs reportedly recognize unmutated variant regions. Breadth and depth of Spike-specific TCRs rose after two AZD1222 doses. In all cases, repertoires were sampled only after the peak T cell response.

The J segment lost 7 bases and the V segment lost 0 bases, leaving 2 bases of the junction unmatched. The CDR3 runs to 15 residues. Germline loops: CDR1 SGHRS, CDR2 YFSETQ. The method was immunoSEQ multiplex PCR; TCRdb's version includes in-frame clones alone and lacks a portion of them. The sample gives some 120,000 clones, approximately 90% of which show up once; 1.5% is in the top ten. A note on this clone: What it binds is not known.

The sample consisted of peripheral blood, taken on day 0 of AZD1222 vaccination. The J gene is TRBJ2-1, the V gene TRBV5-1; 12 bases match TRBD2. The sequence came from an adult in good health. CDR3 DNA: TGCGCCAGCAGCTTGGGACTAGCGGGGGTTAATGAGCAGTTCTTC. Its protein product is CASSLGLAGVNEQFF.